This entry lists 3 T cell receptor beta chains sequenced from one sample in a study of cytomegalovirus exposure and HLA in healthy donors. This PCR relied on a set of 60 Vbeta primers and 13 Jbeta primers. Method: immunoSEQ multiplex PCR; TCRdb's copy keeps in-frame clones and lacks some. The repertoire has under 150,000 clones, about two thirds of them found once; the top ten carry 2.4%. Source material: PBMCs. The receptors stem from a woman between 35 and 50 years old in good health and CMV-seronegative.

This clone showed up just once. The rearrangement uses TRBV6-5 and TRBJ2-7; possibly TRBD1 for D (6 bases). From germline, CDR1 is MNHEY and CDR2 SVGAGI. The length of the CDR3 is 15 residues. Trimming cost V 0 bases and J 3 bases, with 12 bases left between them. CDR3 residues: CASSYSTIRGYEQYF. In DNA form, the CDR3 reads TGTGCCAGCAGTTACTCTACGATCAGGGGCTACGAGCAGTACTTC.

This clone was seen a single time. CDR3 region: CASSTTGGRGYTF. The CDR3 region has the DNA TGTGCCAGTAGTACGACAGGGGGCCGGGGCTACACCTTC. The chain carries TRBV19 and TRBJ1-2; 10 nucleotides align to TRBD1. V shed 4 bases, J shed 8 bases, and the junction held 4 bases outside the gene matches. The CDR3 spans 13 residues. Germline CDR1 is LNHDA and CDR2 is SQIVND (reference sequence).

The gene calls are TRBV10-3 and TRBJ2-3, with 8 bases fitting TRBD2. In germline, CDR1 is ENHRY, CDR2 SYGVKD. There are 16 residues in the CDR3. V lost 7 bases to trimming and J lost 0 bases; unmatched junction nucleotides: 9. The CDR3: CAINGGAYLSTDTQYF. The CDR3 DNA follows: TGTGCCATCAACGGGGGGGCCTATCTCAGCACAGATACGCAGTATTTT.